Each of the 5 T cell receptor beta chains below was sequenced from the same sample in a study of CD8 T cells in ankylosing spondylitis. Study results and limitations: A motif of several highly homologous TCR beta variants was seen as apparently characteristic of ankylosing spondylitis blood.

From the 5' RACE reads, TCRdb called clonotypes with MiXCR, one entry per CDR3 protein. The sample has around 770,000 distinct CDR3 sequences, approximately 12% seen once. The antigens these receptors bind are not known. Sequencing was performed on blood, either unsorted or a sorted T cell fraction (not recorded which). Receptors originate from a male donor with ankylosing spondylitis.

This clonotype has more than one count but fewer than ten. This sequence joins TRBV11-2 and TRBJ2-7, with 8 bases fitting TRBD2. Per germline, CDR1 SGHAT and CDR2 FQNNGV. This CDR3 is built from 13 residues. With V trimmed by 4 bases and J by 7 bases, 6 bases remained unmatched. The CDR3 loop is CASSSGGEGEQYF. In nucleotides, the CDR3 is TGTGCCAGCAGCTCGGGGGGGGAAGGAGAGCAGTACTTC.

The rearrangement joins TRBV6-1 to TRBJ1-1; D remains ambiguous. Trimming cost V 9 bases and J 1 base, with 12 bases left between them. The CDR3 is 13 residues long. Looked up from germline, CDR1 is MNHNS and CDR2 is SASEGT. The CDR3 DNA is TGTGCCAGTGGAGGGCCCCCGAACACTGAAGCTTTCTTT. Protein sequence: CASGGPPNTEAFF.

In this sample, this clonotype turned up a few times. The chain has TRBV12-3 or TRBV12-4 and TRBJ2-1; 7 nucleotides match TRBD2. Trimming at V came to 5 bases and at J to 2 bases, leaving 12 bases not matched to a gene. The CDR3 loop spans 17 amino acids. CDR3 DNA: TGTGCCAGCAGTCCCGCATTTGGGAGGGGACCCTACAATGAGCAGTTCTTC. Translation gives CASSPAFGRGPYNEQFF.

The J gene is TRBJ2-7, the V gene TRBV7-9, with TRBD2 matching over 11 bases. The CDR3 sequence is 14 residues long. V was pared by 5 bases and J by 3 bases, with 3 bases of the junction left unmatched. Germline assignment: CDR1 SEHNR and CDR2 FQNEAQ (reference sequence). The CDR3 protein is CASSGSGRGYEQYF. CDR3 DNA sequence: TGTGCCAGCAGCGGTAGCGGGAGGGGCTACGAGCAGTACTTC.

The rearrangement links TRBV27 to TRBJ1-6; D not resolved. Trimming removed 5 bases at V and 9 bases at J, with 17 bases between. The germline V gene has CDR1 MNHEY and CDR2 SMNVEV (reference sequence). The CDR3 has 15 amino acids. CDR3 sequence reads: CASSPSWGRASPLHF. The CDR3, as DNA: TGTGCCAGCAGTCCGTCCTGGGGAAGGGCTTCACCCCTCCACTTT.